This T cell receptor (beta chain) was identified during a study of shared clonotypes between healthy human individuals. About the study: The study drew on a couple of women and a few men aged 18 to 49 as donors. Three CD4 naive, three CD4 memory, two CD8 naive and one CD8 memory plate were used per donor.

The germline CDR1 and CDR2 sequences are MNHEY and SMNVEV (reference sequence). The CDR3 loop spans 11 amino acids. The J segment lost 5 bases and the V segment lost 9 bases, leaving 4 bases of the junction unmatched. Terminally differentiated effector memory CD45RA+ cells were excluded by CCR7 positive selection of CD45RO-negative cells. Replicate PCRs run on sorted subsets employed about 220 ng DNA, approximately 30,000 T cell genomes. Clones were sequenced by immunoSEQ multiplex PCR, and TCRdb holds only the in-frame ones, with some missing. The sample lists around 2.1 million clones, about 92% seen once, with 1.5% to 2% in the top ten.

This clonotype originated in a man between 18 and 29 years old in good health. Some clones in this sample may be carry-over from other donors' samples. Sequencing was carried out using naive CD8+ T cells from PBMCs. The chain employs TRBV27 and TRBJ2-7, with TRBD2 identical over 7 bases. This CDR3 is CASRTSHEQYF. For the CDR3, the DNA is TGTGCCAGTAGGACTAGTCACGAGCAGTACTTC.